This T cell receptor beta chain is drawn from a study of early T cells in non-severe SARS-CoV-2 infection. The protocol attached unique molecular identifiers to individual cDNA molecules. TCRdb used MiXCR to reprocess the 5' RACE reads, holding one entry per CDR3 protein. Among about 37,000 distinct CDR3 sequences listed, around 6.1% were seen once. V was cut by 4 bases and J by 5 bases, with 6 bases left in between. The CDR3 runs 11 residues. Germline-derived CDR1 and CDR2 are ENHRY and SYGVKD. This sequence joins TRBV10-3 and TRBJ2-7; the D is unclear. This sequence was found in an adult who was a healthcare worker with PCR-confirmed SARS-CoV-2 infection or an uninfected control (not recorded which). The specimen sequenced was whole blood. The CDR3 loop is CAISALNEQYF. In DNA form, the CDR3 reads TGTGCCATCAGTGCCCTAAACGAGCAGTACTTC.